This T cell receptor (delta chain) was identified in a study of Vδ1+ human thymocytes. General study results and limits: Despite high sort purity, approximately 21% of thymic T cell receptor delta sequences were Vdelta2. Unexpected Vdelta2 sequences could cause misinterpretation of bulk repertoire data. In the thymus, TRG and TRD repertoires looked highly polyclonal with Gaussian CDR3 lengths.

Only a few counts were recorded for this clone. The antigen is not known. Sequences come from RNA converted to cDNA by reverse transcription. CDR3 amplicons came from multiplex PCR with pooled V-gene forward and constant-region reverse primers. TCRdb re-called the multiplex PCR reads using CATT. Of under 30,000 delta-chain clones listed, more than 6.5% are singletons. The CDR3 covers 17 residues. The germline V gene encodes CDR1 TSWWSYY and CDR2 QGS. V lost 2 bases, J lost 2 bases, and 18 bases lay in between. This chain uses TRDV1 with TRDJ1; the D gene is possibly TRDD3 (6 bases). Specimen: Vdelta1+ gamma-delta thymocytes from the thymus. Indicated subset: FACS-sorted CD3+ TCRalphabeta- TCRVdelta1+ TCRVdelta2- thymocytes. The sequence was obtained from a girl under three years old who had congenital heart surgery. The CDR3 nucleotides read TGTGCTCTTGGGGAAGGCCACTGGGAGAACCTTACCGATAAACTCATCTTT. Amino acids: CALGEGHWENLTDKLIF.